The 24 T cell receptor beta chains given below trace back to one sample, sequenced in a study of regulatory T cells in long-lasting Graves disease. The time point here: newly diagnosed GD, antithyroid drugs for less than 3 months. Making the TCR library involved RNA that had been extracted from PBMCs. Researchers made TCR beta libraries by using iRepertoire HTBI primers and running Arm-PCR on CDR3 regions. One entry per CDR3 protein results from TCRdb running MiXCR on the multiplex PCR reads. The table lists about 460,000 distinct CDR3 sequences, around 15% of them singletons, with roughly a sixth in the top ten. A further study also used this sample, focusing on T cells in Graves' hyperthyroidism and ophthalmopathy.

The sample here was peripheral blood mononuclear cells (PBMCs), taken at new diagnosis, from a patient treated with antithyroid drugs. The receptor source for this set is a woman aged 50 to 65 with Graves disease.

This clonotype turned up a few times. The chain has TRBV7-9 and TRBJ2-1; 8 bases map to TRBD1. CDR1 and CDR2 (germline): SEHNR, FQNEAQ (reference sequence). This CDR3 contains 15 residues. The V segment lost 5 bases and the J segment 4 bases; nucleotides outside the gene matches: 7. The DNA of the CDR3 is TGTGCCAGCAGCAACCGGGACAGGACGTACAATGAGCAGTTCTTC. It yields the protein CASSNRDRTYNEQFF.

This clonotype was counted ten times or more. The gene calls are TRBV7-6 and TRBJ2-5; 8 bases agree with TRBD1. Germline-derived CDR1 and CDR2 are SGHVS and FNYEAQ. J was trimmed by 5 bases and V by 5 bases; bases with no gene match: 10. CDR3 length: 15 residues. The CDR3 region is CASSLGQGGPETQYF. The DNA of the CDR3 is TGTGCCAGCAGCCTAGGACAGGGTGGCCCGGAGACCCAGTACTTC.

This clonotype appeared many times. The V and J genes are TRBV12-3 or TRBV12-4 and TRBJ1-5; D ambiguous. The CDR3 has 15 amino acids. The germline V and J ends were trimmed by 2 bases and 1 base, with 9 bases remaining between them. CDR3 sequence: CASSLQSVSNQPQHF. The CDR3 nucleotides are TGTGCCAGCAGTTTACAGTCAGTCAGCAATCAGCCCCAGCATTTT.

This sequence joins TRBV7-2 and TRBJ1-2; D not certain. The germline V gene encodes CDR1 SGHTA and CDR2 FQGNSA. V was clipped by 3 bases and J by 8 bases, with 10 bases between them. The CDR3 length is 12 residues. CDR3 sequence reads: CASSFQVGGYTF. DNA for the CDR3: TGTGCCAGCAGCTTTCAAGTAGGGGGCTACACCTTC.

This clonotype has at least ten counts. V usage is TRBV2 and J usage is TRBJ1-2; D perhaps matches TRBD1 (6 bases). This CDR3 spans 14 amino acids. In germline, CDR1 is SNHLY, CDR2 FYNNEI. V lost 6 bases and J 0 bases, leaving 11 bases between the germline ends. The CDR3 reads CASSPTGTNYGYTF. In DNA form, the CDR3 reads TGTGCCAGCAGCCCAACAGGGACTAACTATGGCTACACCTTC.

This chain uses TRBV20-1 with TRBJ2-7; D remains unclear. Trimming removed 0 bases at V and 2 bases at J, with 5 bases between. The CDR3 sequence is 12 residues long. Germline CDR1 is DFQATT and CDR2 is SNEGSKA (reference sequence). The CDR3 loop is CSARDRTYEQYF. CDR3 nucleotide sequence: TGCAGTGCTAGAGATAGGACCTACGAGCAGTACTTC.

This clonotype was counted only a few times. The chain combines TRBV5-1 with TRBJ1-1; D is undetermined. This CDR3 has 13 residues. CDR1 is SGHRS, CDR2 YFSETQ, per germline. V was cut by 1 base and J by 8 bases, with 12 bases left in between. CDR3 nucleotides: TGCGCCAGCAGCTTGAGAGGGAAGTCAGAAGCTTTCTTT. Protein product: CASSLRGKSEAFF.

A word on this clonotype: A read error may explain this, as a much larger clone is one base away. V is TRBV7-3 and J is TRBJ2-5; TRBD2 might be the D (6 bases). Trimming left V 2 bases short and J 0 bases short, with 13 bases between. This CDR3 has 16 amino acids. Germline lookup yields CDR1 SGHTA and CDR2 FQGTGA. This chain's CDR3 is CASSLGAREYQETQYF. The CDR3, as DNA: TGTGCCAGCAGCTTAGGGGCACGGGAGTACCAAGAGACCCAGTACTTC.

This sequence joins TRBV19 and TRBJ1-1; weak D call: TRBD1 (6 bases). CDR3 length: 13 amino acids. The germline V gene has CDR1 LNHDA and CDR2 SQIVND (reference sequence). The germline V and J ends were trimmed by 6 bases and 1 base, with 9 bases remaining between them. The CDR3 sequence: CASRGRGNTEAFF. The CDR3 DNA reads TGTGCCAGTAGAGGCAGGGGGAACACTGAAGCTTTCTTT.

This clonotype showed up just a few times. The genes are TRBV20-1 and TRBJ2-1; 11 bases match TRBD2. The length of the CDR3 is 20 residues. The germline gives CDR1 DFQATT, CDR2 SNEGSKA (reference sequence). V dropped 1 base and J dropped 1; count of bases not matched to a gene: 15. The CDR3 loop is CSARADPLAGGTYSYNEQFF. Written as DNA, the CDR3 is TGCAGTGCTAGAGCGGATCCCTTAGCGGGAGGGACTTATTCCTACAATGAGCAGTTCTTC.

This clonotype was detected many times. This chain connects TRBV4-1 to TRBJ2-7, with TRBD2 identical over 8 bases. The CDR3 covers 16 residues. V was pared by 1 base and J by 1 base, with 6 bases of the junction left unmatched. Germline V gene lookup returns CDR1 MGHRA and CDR2 YSYEKL. In nucleotides, the CDR3 is TGCGCCAGCAGCCAAGGGCCCGGGAGGGATTCCTACGAGCAGTACTTC. Amino acids: CASSQGPGRDSYEQYF.

This clonotype was seen a few times. The rearrangement joins TRBV7-9 to TRBJ1-1; 10 nucleotides line up with TRBD1. Germline CDR1 SEHNR, CDR2 FQNEAQ (reference sequence). V shed 5 bases and J 8 bases; nucleotides not matched to a gene: 5. There are 13 residues in the CDR3. The CDR3 sequence: CASSMDRGLEAFF. The CDR3 DNA reads TGTGCCAGCAGCATGGACAGGGGGTTGGAAGCTTTCTTT.

The V call is TRBV12-5, the J call TRBJ2-2; TRBD2 agrees at 11 bases. Germline-derived CDR1 and CDR2 are LGHNT and FRNRAP. This CDR3 region has 17 residues. J gave up 5 bases and V 4 bases, and 9 bases lay outside the gene matches. The CDR3 is CASGSRSTSGSTGELFF. The CDR3 nucleotides read TGTGCTAGTGGTTCCCGTTCCACTAGCGGGAGTACCGGGGAGCTGTTTTTT. The complete variable domain, with remaining parts taken from reference TRBV12-5 and TRBJ2-2, reads DARVTQTPRHKVTEMGQEVTMRCQPILGHNTVFWYRQTMMQGLELLAYFRNRAPLDDSGMPKDRFSAEMPDATLATLKIQPSEPRDSAVYFCASGSRSTSGSTGELFFGEGSRLTVL.

There are a few counts of this clonotype. The V gene is TRBV27, the J gene TRBJ2-1, with a weak D call TRBD2 (6 bases). V was pared by 4 bases and J by 0 bases, with 16 bases between. CDR3 length: 17 residues. CDR1 is MNHEY, CDR2 SMNVEV, per germline (reference sequence). DNA of the CDR3: TGTGCCAGCAGTTCCACACCTTTAGCGGACTCCTACAATGAGCAGTTCTTC. Translating gives CASSSTPLADSYNEQFF.

The CDR3 loop reads CASEYRGSGEQYF. In DNA, the CDR3 is TGTGCCAGCGAATACCGGGGTAGCGGCGAGCAGTACTTC. The chain employs TRBV28 and TRBJ2-7; D is perhaps TRBD2 (6 bases). Trimming left V 8 bases short and J 6 bases short, with 17 bases between. Germline V gives CDR1 MDHEN, CDR2 SYDVKM. The CDR3 covers 13 residues.

The sample holds many counts of this clonotype. The V call is TRBV11-2, the J call TRBJ2-1, with D possibly called TRBD1 or TRBD2 (5 bases each). Germline CDR1 reads SGHAT; CDR2 reads FQNNGV. V lost 5 bases and J 4 bases, leaving 15 bases between the germline ends. CDR3 length equals 15 residues. CDR3 coding DNA: TGTGCCAGCAGCACGCTCTTGGGACCTTACAATGAGCAGTTCTTC. Encoded protein: CASSTLLGPYNEQFF.

This clonotype appeared many times. V is TRBV11-2 and J is TRBJ2-5; D could derive from TRBD1 or TRBD2 (6 bases each). CDR3 length: 15 residues. The V gene lost 5 bases and the J gene lost 4 bases, with 17 bases spanning the gap. Germline lookup yields CDR1 SGHAT and CDR2 FQNNGV. The CDR3 loop reads CASSDTGSEGETQYF. For the CDR3, the DNA is TGTGCCAGCAGCGACACAGGGTCGGAGGGAGAGACCCAGTACTTC.

This clonotype was seen repeatedly, ten times or more. V gene TRBV2 combines with J gene TRBJ2-1; no clear D gene. Trimming pared 3 bases from V and 5 bases from J, leaving 5 bases between. There are 12 residues in the CDR3. The germline V gene has CDR1 SNHLY and CDR2 FYNNEI. The CDR3 is CASSDLHNEQFF. The DNA for the CDR3 is TGTGCCAGCAGTGATCTGCACAATGAGCAGTTCTTC.

On this clonotype itself: Given a far larger clone just one base away, this is likely a sequencing read error. The genes are TRBV29-1 and TRBJ2-1; 8 bases match TRBD1. V was clipped by 3 bases and J by 10 bases; unmatched bases: 5. Germline lookup yields CDR1 SQVTM and CDR2 ANQGSEA. The CDR3 has 12 amino acids. The CDR3 sequence is CSVDGQGSEQFF. For the CDR3, the DNA is TGCAGCGTTGACGGACAGGGATCCGAGCAGTTCTTC.

Only a few counts were recorded for this clonotype. The chain joins TRBV13 to TRBJ2-7; TRBD1 agrees at 9 bases. The CDR3 contains 14 residues. Germline trimming cut 2 bases from V and 5 bases from J; bases unmatched to any gene: 4. CDR1 is PRHDT and CDR2 is FYEKMQ in the germline V gene (reference sequence). CDR3 loop: CASSLSWDRDEQYF. The CDR3 region has the DNA TGTGCCAGCAGCTTAAGTTGGGACAGGGACGAGCAGTACTTC.

The genes are TRBV7-6 and TRBJ2-1, with D unresolved. Trimming removed 0 bases at V and 9 bases at J, with 12 bases between. The CDR3 length is 14 residues. Germline V lookup: CDR1 SGHVS, CDR2 FNYEAQ. CDR3 region: CASSLAANSGEQFF. CDR3 bases: TGTGCCAGCAGCTTAGCTGCCAACTCGGGTGAGCAGTTCTTC.

This clonotype was detected many times. The J gene is TRBJ2-3, the V gene TRBV27; unclear D gene. V was pared by 2 bases and J by 1 base, with 16 bases between. Germline V gene lookup returns CDR1 MNHEY and CDR2 SMNVEV (reference sequence). CDR3 length: 17 amino acids. The CDR3 DNA sequence: TGTGCCAGCAGTTTAGTTGCCGGACCCGCTGGCACAGATACGCAGTATTTT. It is translated as CASSLVAGPAGTDTQYF.

The J gene is TRBJ2-3, the V gene TRBV6-2 or TRBV6-3; 9 bases are a match to TRBD1. CDR1 is MNHEY, CDR2 SVGEGT, per germline. The CDR3 loop spans 18 amino acids. With 2 bases clipped from V and 5 bases from J, the junction kept 14 bases outside the gene matches. The CDR3 spells CASSYTTGTGNRLDTQYF. The CDR3 DNA reads TGTGCCAGCAGTTACACCACCGGGACAGGGAACCGGTTAGATACGCAGTATTTT.

V is TRBV18 and J is TRBJ2-5, with 9 positions matching TRBD1. V trimming: 8 bases; J trimming: 5 bases; junction bases outside the gene matches: 12. Germline values: CDR1 KGHSH, CDR2 LQKENI. This CDR3 is 15 amino acids long. The CDR3 loop reads CASSVATGGMETQYF. The CDR3 coding sequence is TGTGCCAGCAGCGTGGCAACAGGGGGCATGGAGACCCAGTACTTC. Full variable domain (outside the CDR3, taken from reference TRBV18 and TRBJ2-5): NAGVMQNPRHLVRRRGQEARLRCSPMKGHSHVYWYRQLPEEGLKFMVYLQKENIIDESGMPKERFSAEFPKEGPSILRIQQVVRGDSAAYFCASSVATGGMETQYFGPGTRLLVL.